These 21 T cell receptor beta chains were sequenced from one sample in a study of T cell repertoires in cytomegalovirus infection. A single record per CDR3 protein comes from TCRdb applying MiXCR to the reads. The sample contains about 400,000 distinct CDR3 sequences, roughly 34% of which appear only once. No antigen has been assigned to these receptors. This specimen was cultured PBMCs, taken from culture after CMV antigen stimulation. The source of these receptors is a human donor in good health (CMV status not recorded). Some clones in this sample may be carry-over from other donors' samples.

The chain couples TRBV12-3 or TRBV12-4 to TRBJ2-3, with TRBD2 matching over 12 bases. The CDR3 is made up of 17 amino acids. V lost 3 bases, J lost 2 bases, and 6 bases stayed unmatched. The CDR3 bases are TGTGCCAGCAGTTTGGGACTAGCGGGCGGCTTCACAGATACGCAGTATTTT. It translates to CASSLGLAGGFTDTQYF.

This clonotype was recorded a few times. The CDR3 bases are TGTGCCAGCAGCGTACTAGCGGATTCCTACAATGAGCAGTTCTTC. The encoded protein is CASSVLADSYNEQFF. The V call is TRBV9, the J call TRBJ2-1, with 7 bases matching TRBD2. The CDR3 runs to 15 residues. Germline V CDR1 and CDR2: SGDLS, YYNGEE. The J segment lost 1 base and the V segment lost 1 base, leaving 2 bases of the junction unmatched.

In this sample, this clonotype turned up many times. The chain employs TRBV10-3 and TRBJ2-3; tentative D call: TRBD1 (7 bases). Trimming cost V 3 bases and J 3 bases, with 13 bases left between them. Germline CDR1 and CDR2: ENHRY and SYGVKD. The CDR3 covers 15 residues. Here the CDR3 reads CAISDPTGRTDTQYF. The CDR3 coding sequence is TGTGCCATCAGTGATCCGACAGGGAGGACAGATACGCAGTATTTT.

The rearrangement joins TRBV19 to TRBJ1-1; 8 nucleotides match TRBD1. The CDR3 is 11 amino acids. Looked up from germline, CDR1 is LNHDA and CDR2 is SQIVND (reference sequence). J was trimmed by 5 bases and V by 7 bases; bases with no gene match: 0. The CDR3 DNA reads as TGTGCCAGTAACAGGGGGACTGAAGCTTTCTTT. Its protein is CASNRGTEAFF.

This clonotype was seen a few times. The chain carries TRBV7-6 and TRBJ2-2, with TRBD2 matching over 9 bases. CDR1 is SGHVS and CDR2 is FNYEAQ in the germline V gene. This CDR3 is 16 amino acids long. V lost 0 bases to trimming and J lost 6 bases; unmatched junction nucleotides: 5. CDR3 DNA sequence: TGTGCCAGCAGCTTAGCGAGGACTAGCGTAGCCGGGGAGCTGTTTTTT. Encoded protein: CASSLARTSVAGELFF.

V is TRBV7-2 and J is TRBJ2-5, with 8 bases that match TRBD2. The CDR3 has 16 residues. The V and J ends lost 5 bases and 2 bases, in that order; junction bases with no gene match: 10. Per germline, CDR1 SGHTA and CDR2 FQGNSA. The CDR3 nucleotides are TGTGCCAGCAGCCGAAGGGGAGCGGGGGCACAAGAGACCCAGTACTTC. Its protein is CASSRRGAGAQETQYF.

J is TRBJ1-2 and V is TRBV6-2 or TRBV6-3; D may be TRBD1 (5 bases). Trimming took off 6 bases at V and 5 bases at J, with 10 bases between the two ends. This CDR3 has 12 amino acids. Germline loops: CDR1 MNHEY, CDR2 SVGEGT. The CDR3 is CASRIDSYGYTF. CDR3 DNA sequence: TGTGCCAGCAGAATTGACAGTTATGGCTACACCTTC.

The chain couples TRBV6-5 to TRBJ2-2, with a weak D call TRBD1 (6 bases). Germline CDR1 and CDR2: MNHEY and SVGAGI. CDR3 length equals 17 residues. The germline V and J ends were trimmed by 6 bases and 0 bases, with 17 bases remaining between them. The CDR3 region has the DNA TGTGCCAGCAGCCTCCCCCGGACAGCCTCGAACACCGGGGAGCTGTTTTTT. It translates to CASSLPRTASNTGELFF.

CDR3 DNA sequence: TGCGCCAGCAGCCAAGAAAACAGGGGGTACACTGAAGCTTTCTTT. This encodes CASSQENRGYTEAFF. J is TRBJ1-1 and V is TRBV4-3; 8 bases are shared with TRBD1. This CDR3 spans 15 amino acids. In germline, CDR1 is LGHNA, CDR2 YSLEER. V gave up 0 bases and J gave up 3 bases; unmatched junction bases: 3.

The chain employs TRBV7-6 and TRBJ2-1, with TRBD2 identical over 14 bases. Looked up from germline, CDR1 is SGHVS and CDR2 is FNYEAQ. CDR3 length equals 17 residues. With 4 bases clipped from V and 6 bases from J, the junction kept 8 bases outside the gene matches. The CDR3 bases are TGTGCCAGCAGCTCGATTCCCGGGACTAGCGGGAGCAATGAGCAGTTCTTC. This codes for CASSSIPGTSGSNEQFF.

This clonotype was counted many times. The chain employs TRBV7-2 and TRBJ2-1; 7 nucleotides agree with TRBD2. Losses at the gene ends were 1 base for V and 6 bases for J; bases not matched to a gene: 6. The CDR3 loop spans 15 amino acids. The germline V gene encodes CDR1 SGHTA and CDR2 FQGNSA. CDR3 in DNA: TGTGCCAGCAGCTTAGGTCCCAGCGGGACCAATGAGCAGTTCTTC. This codes for CASSLGPSGTNEQFF. Full variable domain (outside the CDR3, taken from reference TRBV7-2 and TRBJ2-1): GAGVSQSPSNKVTEKGKDVELRCDPISGHTALYWYRQSLGQGLEFLIYFQGNSAPDKSGLPSDRFSAERTGGSVSTLTIQRTQQEDSAVYLCASSLGPSGTNEQFFGPGTRLTVL.

The rearrangement uses TRBV9 and TRBJ2-1; TRBD2 matches 10 bases. Trimming removed 0 bases from V and 9 bases from J; junction bases left unmatched: 9. The CDR3 length is 16 residues. Germline CDR1 is SGDLS and CDR2 is YYNGEE. The CDR3 reads CASSVDDSGRVGEQFF. Here the CDR3 DNA reads TGTGCCAGCAGCGTAGATGACAGCGGGAGGGTAGGTGAGCAGTTCTTC.

This clonotype was seen a handful of times. V usage is TRBV4-2 and J usage is TRBJ1-3; D uncertain. V dropped 0 bases and J dropped 0 bases, with 3 bases sitting between them. The CDR3 runs 14 residues. Germline lookup yields CDR1 LGHNA and CDR2 YNFKEQ. The CDR3 protein is CASSQDYSGNTIYF. The CDR3 coding sequence is TGTGCCAGCAGCCAAGACTACTCTGGAAACACCATATATTTT.

DNA of the CDR3: TGTGCCAGCAGTTACTCGGAGCGACTAAACATTCAGTACTTC. Translating gives CASSYSERLNIQYF. The chain links TRBV6-6 to TRBJ2-4, with D unclear. The CDR3 has 14 residues. Germline V CDR1 and CDR2: MNHNY, SVGAGI (reference sequence). Trimming shortened V by 0 bases and J by 6 bases, and 9 bases separated the two germline ends.

This clonotype was observed a few times. V usage is TRBV7-2 and J usage is TRBJ2-1; TRBD2 agrees at 10 bases. Looked up from germline, CDR1 is SGHTA and CDR2 is FQGNSA. The V gene end was trimmed by 2 bases and the J gene end by 6 bases; junction bases not matched to a gene: 10. The CDR3 loop spans 17 amino acids. The CDR3 protein is CASSLRSGRAAVNEQFF. In DNA form, the CDR3 reads TGTGCCAGCAGCTTAAGGAGCGGGAGGGCCGCCGTCAATGAGCAGTTCTTC.

The V gene is TRBV27, the J gene TRBJ2-2; D is uncertain. Looked up from germline, CDR1 is MNHEY and CDR2 is SMNVEV (reference sequence). Trimming pared 6 bases from V and 4 bases from J, leaving 9 bases between. The CDR3 runs to 13 residues. DNA of the CDR3: TGTGCCAGCAGCCCTGACCGCACCGGGGAGCTGTTTTTT. As protein: CASSPDRTGELFF.

V and J are TRBV28 and TRBJ1-2; the D gene is possibly TRBD1 (5 bases). CDR3 size: 15 residues. Trimming removed 5 bases from V and 5 bases from J, with 18 bases in between. Germline V gene lookup returns CDR1 MDHEN and CDR2 SYDVKM. In nucleotides, the CDR3 is TGTGCCAGCAGTCAGCAAAAAGGCGCAGGGTATGGCTACACCTTC. This gives the protein CASSQQKGAGYGYTF.

The chain recombines TRBV7-9 with TRBJ2-3; D not resolved. The CDR3 has 15 residues. CDR1 is SEHNR and CDR2 is FQNEAQ in the germline V gene (reference sequence). Trimming stripped 0 bases from V and 5 bases from J, with 12 bases between. The DNA for the CDR3 is TGTGCCAGCAGCTTAGCGAAGCGCTTAAAAGATACGCAGTATTTT. It specifies CASSLAKRLKDTQYF.

The chain uses TRBV3-1 and TRBJ2-3; 11 nucleotides agree with TRBD2. This CDR3 is built from 13 residues. Germline values: CDR1 LGHDT, CDR2 YNNKEL (reference sequence). V shed 1 base, J shed 10 bases, and the junction held 1 base outside the gene matches. The CDR3 loop reads CASSQVSGRAQYF. Here the CDR3 DNA reads TGTGCCAGCAGCCAAGTTAGCGGGAGGGCGCAGTATTTT.

The rearrangement joins TRBV24-1 to TRBJ2-3; TRBD2 agrees at 13 bases. The V gene's germline CDR1 is KGHDR and CDR2 SFDVKD. The CDR3 loop spans 16 amino acids. J gave up 6 bases and V 1 base, and 3 bases lay outside the gene matches. CDR3 sequence: CATSDLLAGGPDTQYF. The CDR3 coding sequence is TGTGCCACCAGTGATTTACTAGCGGGAGGGCCCGATACGCAGTATTTT.

The V call is TRBV2, the J call TRBJ2-1; TRBD2 might be the D (5 bases). The CDR3 has 14 residues. V lost 3 bases and J lost 8, with 14 bases in between. Germline CDR1 reads SNHLY; CDR2 reads FYNNEI. The DNA of the CDR3 is TGTGCCAGCAGTGAGCTAGCCCTTACGTATGAGCAGTTCTTC. It yields the protein CASSELALTYEQFF.